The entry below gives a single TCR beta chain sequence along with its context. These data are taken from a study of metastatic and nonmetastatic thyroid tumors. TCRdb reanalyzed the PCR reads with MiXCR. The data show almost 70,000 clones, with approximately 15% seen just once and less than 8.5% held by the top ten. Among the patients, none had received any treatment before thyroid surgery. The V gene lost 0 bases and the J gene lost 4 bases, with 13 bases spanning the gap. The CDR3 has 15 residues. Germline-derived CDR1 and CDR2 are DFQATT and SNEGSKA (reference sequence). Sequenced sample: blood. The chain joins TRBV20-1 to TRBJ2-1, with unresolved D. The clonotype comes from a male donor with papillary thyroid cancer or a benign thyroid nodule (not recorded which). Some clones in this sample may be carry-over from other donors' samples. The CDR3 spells CSARDTAVLYNEQFF. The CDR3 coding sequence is TGCAGTGCTAGAGATACTGCTGTACTATACAATGAGCAGTTCTTC.